The entry that follows covers one TCR beta chain sequence. Its antigen is not known. The sample is drawn from a study of T cell responses to AZD1222 COVID-19 vaccine. Study-level information: Samples with a second dose at about 4 or about 12 weeks were pooled together.

The repertoire was sequenced with immunoSEQ multiplex PCR; TCRdb's copy has only in-frame clones and lacks some. Of 70,000 to 80,000 clones detected, 75% to 90% appear once; the ten largest clones hold 2.5%. CDR1 and CDR2 from the germline V gene are SGHVS and FNYEAQ. The ends were cut back, 3 bases at V and 8 bases at J, with 7 bases in the middle. The CDR3 covers 11 residues. Study-wide results and limits: Baseline serostatus was positive in only six or seven AZD1222 recipients. The reported proportion of spike-specific TCRs targeting unmutated variant regions was nearly half. Regions 160-218 and 743-854 held dominance among vaccine-associated CD4 TCRs, which spanned spike.

The sequence was collected from an adult in good health. The sample consisted of peripheral blood, taken on day 0 of AZD1222 vaccination. The V and J genes are TRBV7-6 and TRBJ1-1; the D is unclear. The CDR3 loop is CASSLAREAFF. The CDR3 DNA sequence: TGTGCCAGCAGCTTGGCCCGAGAAGCTTTCTTT.